This T cell receptor beta chain was documented in a study of siplizumab effects on memory and regulatory T cells. Overall study results and limits: In unstimulated cells, naive T cells appeared more diverse than memory T cells and seemed major alloresponse contributors.

On this clone itself: Its specificity is unknown.

Germline CDR1 reads SEHNR; CDR2 reads FQNEAQ (reference sequence). The length of the CDR3 is 15 residues. Trimming took 2 bases from V and 6 from J, leaving 14 bases between them. The data were produced by immunoSEQ multiplex PCR, yet TCRdb's version contains in-frame clones alone and is incomplete. This sample has approximately 82,000 clones, with roughly 86% found just once. The material sequenced was Tregs sorted from blood. This sequence joins TRBV7-9 and TRBJ1-5, with D tentatively TRBD1 (6 bases). The clonotype comes from a human donor in good health. CDR3 in DNA: TGTGCCAGCAGCTTACAGGATAAGGGGGGTCAGCCCCAGCATTTT. Encoded protein: CASSLQDKGGQPQHF.